This TCR beta chain was obtained from a study of CXCR3-negative and CXCR3-positive naive CD8 T cells. Every CD8+ subset sample held around 300,000 flow-sorted cells, done in triplicate. Cells that were CD45RO-CCR7+CD27+CD95- constituted naive CD8+ T cells. This CDR3 comprises 14 residues. Germline V gives CDR1 ENHRY, CDR2 SYGVKD. Through 5' RACE with UMI labels, the TRB cDNA libraries were prepared. Following a re-call of the 5' RACE reads, TCRdb has one entry per CDR3 protein and lacks DNA. The sample totals approximately 9,100 distinct CDR3 sequences. This clonotype is classed as medium-sized by frequency. Its antigen is as yet unknown. Study-wide results and caveats: In both naive subsets diversity was comparably high, whereas memory CD8+ cells showed much lower diversity. CXCR3-positive naive cells carried more hydrophobic TRB CDR3s than CXCR3-negative ones.

The sequence was collected from a human donor in good health. Some clones in this sample may be carry-over from other donors' samples. Sequencing used naive CXCR3- CD8+ T cells from blood. This sample's subset: CD45RO-CCR7+CD27+CD95- naive CD8+ T cells lacking CXCR3 (TNR3-). The rearrangement uses TRBV10-3 and TRBJ1-1; TCRdb outputs TRBD1, but without DNA this stays unchecked. The CDR3 here is CAISDGGLNTEAFF.